This is a list of T cell receptor beta chains from one sample in a study of vaccination and CD4 T cells after COVID-19. TCRdb reprocessed the PCR reads with MiXCR, giving one entry per CDR3 protein. This table holds roughly 10,000 distinct CDR3 sequences, roughly 69% found once. Their specific antigens are unknown. The sample consisted of CD4+ T cells from blood, cultured in vitro. Every receptor here comes from a human donor who had recovered from COVID-19. Each CDR3 is given with its conserved first and last residue. A D gene is named only where the DNA matches it firmly. Part of the rows lack a size; the others show once, few, many or a class for expanded clones.

cdr3_length | j_call | v_call | clone_size | d_call | cdr3_nt | cdr3_aa
17 | TRBJ2-4 | TRBV3-1 | - | TRBD2 | TGTGCCAGCACCAGGACTAGCGGGATTAATAGCAAAAACATTCAGTACTTC | CASTRTSGINSKNIQYF
17 | TRBJ1-1 | TRBV19 | few | - | TGTGCCAGTAGTATTGTGGGCAGGGGATTGGCTCACACTGAAGCTTTCTTT | CASSIVGRGLAHTEAFF
14 | TRBJ1-5 | TRBV5-1 | - | - | TGCGCCAGCAGTGCCGGGACGGGCAATCAGCCCCAGCATTTT | CASSAGTGNQPQHF
15 | TRBJ1-2 | TRBV19 | - | - | TGTGCCAGTAGTATAGGATCTGGGGCCGGCTATGGCTACACCTTC | CASSIGSGAGYGYTF
16 | TRBJ2-7 | TRBV7-9 | - | TRBD2 | TGTGCCAGCAGCTTAGGGGGGAGGGGAGCCTCCTACGAGCAGTACTTC | CASSLGGRGASYEQYF
15 | TRBJ2-1 | TRBV28 | few | - | TGTGCCAGCAGTTTGATGGGATCGGTATACAATGAGCAGTTCTTC | CASSLMGSVYNEQFF
14 | TRBJ1-1 | TRBV2 | - | TRBD1 | TGTGCCAGCATTAGGGGGGACAGGAACACTGAAGCTTTCTTT | CASIRGDRNTEAFF
14 | TRBJ1-5 | TRBV12-5 | - | - | TGTGCTAGTGGTGCTCAGGGGATGGGTCAGCCCCAGCATTTT | CASGAQGMGQPQHF
13 | TRBJ1-6 | TRBV7-2 | - | - | TGTGCCAGCTCGACAAGGGGGGCCTCACCCCTCCACTTT | CASSTRGASPLHF
8 | TRBJ1-2 | TRBV20-1 | - | - | TGCAGAGACTATGGCTACACCTTC | CRDYGYTF
15 | TRBJ1-5 | TRBV7-2 | - | TRBD1 | TGTGCCAGCAGCCTTACAGGGGGCTCGGGTCAGCCCCAGCATTTT | CASSLTGGSGQPQHF
14 | TRBJ2-3 | TRBV11-2 | - | - | TGTGCCAGCAGCTGGAGGGGTGGCACAGATACGCAGTATTTT | CASSWRGGTDTQYF
15 | TRBJ1-6 | TRBV20-1 | medium-sized | - | TGCAGTGCTAGAGGAACCAGGGGAGGTAATTCACCCCTCCACTTT | CSARGTRGGNSPLHF
16 | TRBJ1-2 | TRBV27 | - | - | TGTGCCAGCAGTTTATCGGGCATAGGGGGTAACTATGGCTACACCTTC | CASSLSGIGGNYGYTF
14 | TRBJ2-2 | TRBV20-1 | once | - | TGCAGTGCCGGGGAGGGGGCGGGCACCGGGGAGCTGTTTTTT | CSAGEGAGTGELFF
12 | TRBJ1-2 | TRBV7-9 | once | - | TGTGCCAGCAGCCCGCGGACGGGGGGCTACACCTTC | CASSPRTGGYTF
14 | TRBJ2-7 | TRBV10-3 | - | - | TGTGCCATCAGTGCTAGCGAGAACTCCTACGAGCAGTACTTC | CAISASENSYEQYF
16 | TRBJ1-2 | TRBV7-2 | - | - | TGTGCCAGCAGCTCGGGGAGCTCATCTACTAACTATGGCTACACCTTC | CASSSGSSSTNYGYTF
15 | TRBJ2-7 | TRBV7-2 | - | TRBD2 | TGTGCCAGCAGCGTATCCGGGACTAGCGTCTACGAGCAGTACTTC | CASSVSGTSVYEQYF
13 | TRBJ2-3 | TRBV5-1 | medium-sized | - | TGCGCCAGCAGTAGAGGCTACGAGGATACGCAGTATTTT | CASSRGYEDTQYF
16 | TRBJ2-4 | TRBV2 | - | - | TGTGCCAGCAGTGAAGACAGGGCGGGGGTCAAAAACATTCAGTACTTC | CASSEDRAGVKNIQYF
13 | TRBJ1-2 | TRBV6-5 | - | - | TGTGCCAGCAGTTACCAGGGGAAAGGCGGCTACACCTTC | CASSYQGKGGYTF
16 | TRBJ1-6 | TRBV6-1 | - | TRBD1 | TGTGCCAGCAGCCGACAGGGGGGGTCCTATAATTCACCCCTCCACTTT | CASSRQGGSYNSPLHF
14 | TRBJ2-7 | TRBV2 | - | TRBD1 | TGTGCCAGCAGTTACTCTAGGACAGGGACGGAGCAGTACTTC | CASSYSRTGTEQYF
15 | TRBJ2-3 | TRBV20-1 | - | TRBD2 | TGCAGTGCTAGTGGTCGGCGGGGGAGCACAGATACGCAGTATTTT | CSASGRRGSTDTQYF
14 | TRBJ2-1 | TRBV20-1 | - | - | TGCAGTGCTAGGGCCGGGGACAACGACAATGAGCAGTTCTTC | CSARAGDNDNEQFF
15 | TRBJ2-2 | TRBV20-1 | few | - | TGCAGTGCTAGAGATCCCGGGACTGACACCGGGGAGCTGTTTTTT | CSARDPGTDTGELFF
14 | TRBJ2-3 | TRBV15 | - | - | TGTGCCACCAGGGACTCGGTTAGCACAGATACGCAGTATTTT | CATRDSVSTDTQYF
15 | TRBJ2-2 | TRBV7-8 | - | - | TGTGCCAGCAGCTTGGCAGGGGTAAACACCGGGGAGCTGTTTTTT | CASSLAGVNTGELFF
14 | TRBJ1-5 | TRBV20-1 | - | TRBD1 | TGCAGTGCTAGTAGACAGGGGAAGGTACAGCCCCAGCATTTT | CSASRQGKVQPQHF
14 | TRBJ1-1 | TRBV19 | few | - | TGTGCCAGTAGTATAGTTTCCGCGGGACCTGAAGCTTTCTTT | CASSIVSAGPEAFF
13 | TRBJ2-5 | TRBV6-1 | once | - | TGTGCCAGCAGTGTGGTTAGCGCAGAGACCCAGTACTTC | CASSVVSAETQYF
12 | TRBJ1-5 | TRBV7-2 | - | - | TGTGCCAGCAGCTTAGCGTTCCAGCCCCAGCATTTT | CASSLAFQPQHF